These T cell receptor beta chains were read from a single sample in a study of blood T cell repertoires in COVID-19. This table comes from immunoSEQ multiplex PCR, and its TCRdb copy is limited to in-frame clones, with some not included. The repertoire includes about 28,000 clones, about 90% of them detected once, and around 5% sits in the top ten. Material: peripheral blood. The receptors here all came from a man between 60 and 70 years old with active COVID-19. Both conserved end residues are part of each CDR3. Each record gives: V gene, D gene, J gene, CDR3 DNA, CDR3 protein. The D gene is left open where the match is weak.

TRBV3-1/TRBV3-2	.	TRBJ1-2	TGTGCCAGCAGCCAACCCGACGGGACTCGCTATGGCTACACCTTC	CASSQPDGTRYGYTF
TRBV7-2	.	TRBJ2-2	TGTGCCAGCAGCTTAAGTGTGAGGGTGAACACCGGGGAGCTGTTTTTT	CASSLSVRVNTGELFF
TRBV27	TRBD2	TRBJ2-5	TGTGCCAGCAGTACACGGACTAGCGGGGGGTCGGGTGAGACCCAGTACTTC	CASSTRTSGGSGETQYF
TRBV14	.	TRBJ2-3	TGTGCCAGCAGCCGGCCAGGGGGGTTTGATACGCAGTATTTT	CASSRPGGFDTQYF
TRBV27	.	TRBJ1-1	TGTGCCAGCAGTTTATACAGGAACACTGAAGCTTTCTTT	CASSLYRNTEAFF
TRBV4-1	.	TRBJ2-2	TGCGCCAGCAGCCAAGTGGGAGTCCGCAACACCGGGGAGCTGTTTTTT	CASSQVGVRNTGELFF
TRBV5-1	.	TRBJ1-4	TGCGCCAGCAGCTTTGGCGGGAATGAAAAACTGTTTTTT	CASSFGGNEKLFF
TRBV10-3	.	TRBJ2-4	TGTGCCATCAGTGAGTCCCTAGCCAAAAACATTCAGTACTTC	CAISESLAKNIQYF
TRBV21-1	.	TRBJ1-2	TGTGCCAGCAGCCTTTTCAGGGACAGCACTTACTATGGCTACACCTTC	CASSLFRDSTYYGYTF
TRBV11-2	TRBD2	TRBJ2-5	TGTGCCAGCAGCTTAGATAGAGGGGGGACTAGCGGGAGTAAACAAGAGACCCAGTACTTC	CASSLDRGGTSGSKQETQYF
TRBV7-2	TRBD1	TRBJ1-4	TGTGCCAGCAGCGGGGGACAGACAACTAATGAAAAACTGTTTTTT	CASSGGQTTNEKLFF
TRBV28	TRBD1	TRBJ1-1	TGTGCCAGCAGGATCTTACAGGGGGCAAGGGCTTTCTTT	CASRILQGARAFF
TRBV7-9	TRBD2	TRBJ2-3	TGTGCCAGCAGCTTCCGGGGGGGGAGCACAGATACGCAGTATTTT	CASSFRGGSTDTQYF